The 16 T cell receptor beta chains listed next were all sequenced from one sample in a study of blood T cell repertoires in COVID-19. Some clones are missing from TCRdb's copy, which holds only in-frame ones; the method was immunoSEQ multiplex PCR. Of some 40,000 clones in the sample, about 82% were seen once. Material for sequencing was peripheral blood. The receptor source for this set is a man in his 60s in a cohort sampled during active COVID-19.

The gene calls are TRBV6-2 or TRBV6-3 and TRBJ2-3, with D possibly TRBD2 on 5 matching bases. The CDR3 is 16 amino acids. Trimming took off 5 bases at V and 1 base at J, with 16 bases between the two ends. The germline CDR1 and CDR2 sequences are MNHEY and SVGEGT. CDR3 amino acids: CASSPLPGSRTDTQYF. The CDR3 DNA is TGTGCCAGCAGTCCCCTCCCGGGGTCACGCACAGATACGCAGTATTTT.

The V call is TRBV7-2, the J call TRBJ2-6; D gene ambiguous. Germline V CDR1 and CDR2: SGHTA, FQGNSA. Trimming pared 0 bases from V and 1 base from J, leaving 16 bases between. This CDR3 region has 19 residues. The CDR3 nucleotides read TGTGCCAGCAGCTTAGCTACTACCTTTACTTCTTCTGGGGCCAACGTCCTGACTTTC. Translation: CASSLATTFTSSGANVLTF.

This rearrangement joins TRBV30 to TRBJ1-4; D not certain. Germline CDR1 reads GTSNPN; CDR2 reads SVGIG (reference sequence). Trimming took off 5 bases at V and 0 bases at J, with 7 bases between the two ends. This CDR3 is 13 amino acids long. The CDR3 region has the DNA TGTGCCTGGCAGTCAGCAACTAATGAAAAACTGTTTTTT. Its protein product is CAWQSATNEKLFF.

This clone was found once. This chain links TRBV24-1 with TRBJ2-1; 10 nucleotides align to TRBD1. Germline V CDR1 and CDR2: KGHDR, SFDVKD. V shed 4 bases and J 2 bases; nucleotides not matched to a gene: 7. The CDR3 contains 17 residues. The CDR3 protein is CATSDRPGTGAYNEQFF. The CDR3 DNA reads as TGTGCCACCAGTGACCGCCCCGGGACAGGGGCCTACAATGAGCAGTTCTTC.

V gene TRBV5-1 combines with J gene TRBJ2-1; D is uncertain. This CDR3 has 14 residues. In germline, CDR1 is SGHRS, CDR2 YFSETQ. V lost 2 bases and J 2 bases, leaving 8 bases between the germline ends. DNA for the CDR3: TGCGCCAGCAGCTTAGCGCCAGCCTACAATGAGCAGTTCTTC. Protein product: CASSLAPAYNEQFF.

This clone was seen a few times. The CDR3 DNA reads TGTGCCAGCAGAATCCGGGACACCGGGGAGCTGTTTTTT. Amino acids: CASRIRDTGELFF. The V call is TRBV2, the J call TRBJ2-2; D gene ambiguous. The germline V gene has CDR1 SNHLY and CDR2 FYNNEI. There are 13 residues in the CDR3. V lost 6 bases and J lost 3, with 8 bases in between.

In DNA, the CDR3 is TGTGCCAGCATCAGGACGGGGACAGGGGAACCTCAGTTCTTC. Translation: CASIRTGTGEPQFF. This chain uses TRBV2 with TRBJ2-1; 10 bases are shared with TRBD1. V shed 7 bases, J shed 13 bases, and the junction held 13 bases outside the gene matches. This CDR3 spans 14 amino acids. The germline gives CDR1 SNHLY, CDR2 FYNNEI. Complete variable domain (other parts from reference TRBV2 and TRBJ2-1): EPEVTQTPSHQVTQMGQEVILRCVPISNHLYFYWYRQILGQKVEFLVSFYNNEISEKSEIFDDQFSVERPDGSNFTLKIRSTKLEDSAMYFCASIRTGTGEPQFFGPGTRLTVL.

Judged by abundance, this clone is medium-sized (0.01 to 0.1%). The chain carries TRBV19 and TRBJ1-2; 9 bases match TRBD1. V lost 7 bases to trimming and J lost 7 bases; unmatched junction nucleotides: 16. CDR3 length equals 16 residues. Germline values: CDR1 LNHDA, CDR2 SQIVND (reference sequence). The CDR3 DNA reads TGTGCCAGTACCGCGGACGGGACAGGGTTGCCGTCTGGCTACACCTTC. Protein product: CASTADGTGLPSGYTF.

This clone has more than one count but fewer than ten. V and J are TRBV7-2 and TRBJ2-1; D unresolved. The CDR3 sequence is 13 residues long. V was pared by 4 bases and J by 4 bases, with 8 bases between. Germline V gene data show CDR1 as SGHTA and CDR2 as FQGNSA. CDR3 residues: CASSSREYNEQFF. In DNA, the CDR3 is TGTGCCAGCAGCTCGAGAGAATACAATGAGCAGTTCTTC.

V is TRBV7-9 and J is TRBJ1-6, with D tentatively TRBD1 (6 bases). V shed 3 bases and J shed 5 bases, with 8 bases lying between them. This CDR3 comprises 14 residues. Germline CDR1 is SEHNR and CDR2 is FQNEAQ (reference sequence). The CDR3 reads CASSLQGNNSPLHF. CDR3 DNA sequence: TGTGCCAGCAGCTTGCAGGGGAATAATTCACCCCTCCACTTT.

The chain carries TRBV10-1 and TRBJ2-2, with D maybe TRBD1 (6 bases). V lost 7 bases and J 6 bases, leaving 9 bases between the germline ends. The germline V gene has CDR1 WNHNN and CDR2 SYGVQD (reference sequence). The CDR3 sequence is 12 residues long. CDR3 DNA sequence: TGCGCCAGCACCAGGGGACCCGGGGAGCTGTTTTTT. Amino acid sequence: CASTRGPGELFF.

This chain connects TRBV28 to TRBJ2-7; TRBD1 might be the D (5 bases). V lost 7 bases, J lost 6 bases, and 16 bases lay in between. Germline values: CDR1 MDHEN, CDR2 SYDVKM. The CDR3 is 13 residues long. CDR3 coding DNA: TGTGCCAGCATTCGACGGACAAACAGCGAGCAGTACTTC. This translates into CASIRRTNSEQYF.

The chain employs TRBV7-9 and TRBJ2-2, with D perhaps TRBD2 (7 bases). V lost 1 base and J 9 bases, leaving 12 bases between the germline ends. This CDR3 is built from 14 residues. Germline values: CDR1 SEHNR, CDR2 FQNEAQ (reference sequence). The CDR3 coding sequence is TGTGCCAGCAGCTTAGTAGGGGGACTACGGGAGCTGTTTTTT. It specifies CASSLVGGLRELFF.

The rearrangement joins TRBV28 to TRBJ1-1, with 7 bases fitting TRBD1. Germline V gives CDR1 MDHEN, CDR2 SYDVKM. The CDR3 has 16 amino acids. The V segment lost 4 bases and the J segment 11 bases; nucleotides outside the gene matches: 19. In nucleotides, the CDR3 is TGTGCCAGCAGTTCGATCCCGGGACAGACCCTGGGGACGGCTTTCTTT. This codes for CASSSIPGQTLGTAFF.

The chain has TRBV30 and TRBJ2-1; tentatively, D is TRBD1 (6 bases). The CDR3 is 14 amino acids. CDR1 is GTSNPN, CDR2 SVGIG, per germline (reference sequence). V lost 0 bases, J lost 13 bases, and 19 bases lay in between. The CDR3 is CAWSVQDSLISQFF. The CDR3 nucleotides read TGTGCCTGGAGTGTACAGGACAGTCTCATTTCACAGTTCTTC.

The V gene is TRBV20-1, the J gene TRBJ1-6; 9 bases line up with TRBD1. The CDR3 sequence is 14 residues long. Germline V CDR1 and CDR2: DFQATT, SNEGSKA (reference sequence). V dropped 3 bases and J dropped 8; count of bases not matched to a gene: 5. The CDR3 nucleotides read TGCAGTGCTAGTGTGGGACAGGGACATTCACCCCTCCACTTT. Translation: CSASVGQGHSPLHF.